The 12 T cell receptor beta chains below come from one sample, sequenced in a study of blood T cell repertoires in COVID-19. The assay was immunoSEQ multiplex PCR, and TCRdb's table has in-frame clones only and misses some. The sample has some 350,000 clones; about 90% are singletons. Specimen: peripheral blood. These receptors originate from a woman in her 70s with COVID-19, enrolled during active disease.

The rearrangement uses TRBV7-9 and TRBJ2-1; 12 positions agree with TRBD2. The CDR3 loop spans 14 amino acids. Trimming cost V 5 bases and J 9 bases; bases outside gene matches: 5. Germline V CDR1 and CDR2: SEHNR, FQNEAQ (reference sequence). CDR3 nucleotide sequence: TGTGCCAGCAGCCGACTAGCGGGGGCCGGTGAGCAGTTCTTC. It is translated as CASSRLAGAGEQFF.

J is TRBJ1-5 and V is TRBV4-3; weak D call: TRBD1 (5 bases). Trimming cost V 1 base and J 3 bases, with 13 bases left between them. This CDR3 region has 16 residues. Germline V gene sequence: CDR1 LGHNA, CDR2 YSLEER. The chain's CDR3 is CASSQVIQGLNQPQHF. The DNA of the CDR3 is TGCGCCAGCAGCCAAGTCATTCAGGGACTCAATCAGCCCCAGCATTTT.

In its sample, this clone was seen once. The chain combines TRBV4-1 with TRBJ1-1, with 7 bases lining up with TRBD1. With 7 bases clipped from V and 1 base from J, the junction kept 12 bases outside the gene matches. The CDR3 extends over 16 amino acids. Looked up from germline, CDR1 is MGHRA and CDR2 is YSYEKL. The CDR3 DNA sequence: TGCGCCAGCACCAAAGGCCAGACAGGGACGAACACTGAAGCTTTCTTT. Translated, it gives CASTKGQTGTNTEAFF.

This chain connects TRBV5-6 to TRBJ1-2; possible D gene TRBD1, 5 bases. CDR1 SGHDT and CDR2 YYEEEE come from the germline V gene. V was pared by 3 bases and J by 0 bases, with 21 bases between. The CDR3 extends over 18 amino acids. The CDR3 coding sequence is TGTGCCAGCAGCTCCCTACCAGCTCTCGACAGAGCTAACTATGGCTACACCTTC. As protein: CASSSLPALDRANYGYTF.

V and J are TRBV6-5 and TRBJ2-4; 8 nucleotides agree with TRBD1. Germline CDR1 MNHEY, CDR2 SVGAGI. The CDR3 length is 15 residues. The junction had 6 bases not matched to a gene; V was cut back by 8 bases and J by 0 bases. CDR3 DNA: TGTGCCAGCGCTGCAGGGGGCCTAGCCAAAAACATTCAGTACTTC. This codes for CASAAGGLAKNIQYF.

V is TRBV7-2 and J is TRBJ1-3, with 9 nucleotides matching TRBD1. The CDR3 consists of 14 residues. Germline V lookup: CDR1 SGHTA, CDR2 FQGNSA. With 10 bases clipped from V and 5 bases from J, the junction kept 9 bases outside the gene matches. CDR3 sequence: CATQTGGGRNTIYF. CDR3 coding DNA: TGTGCCACCCAGACAGGGGGTGGGCGAAACACCATATATTTT. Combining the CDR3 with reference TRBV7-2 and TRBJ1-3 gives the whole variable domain GAGVSQSPSNKVTEKGKDVELRCDPISGHTALYWYRQSLGQGLEFLIYFQGNSAPDKSGLPSDRFSAERTGGSVSTLTIQRTQQEDSAVYLCATQTGGGRNTIYFGEGSWLTVV.

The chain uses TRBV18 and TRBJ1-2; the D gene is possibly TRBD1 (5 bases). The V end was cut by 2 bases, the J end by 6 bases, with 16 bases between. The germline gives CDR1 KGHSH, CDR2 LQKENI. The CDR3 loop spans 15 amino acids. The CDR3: CASSPSRAPTDGYTF. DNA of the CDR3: TGTGCCAGCTCACCAAGCAGGGCACCTACGGATGGCTACACCTTC.

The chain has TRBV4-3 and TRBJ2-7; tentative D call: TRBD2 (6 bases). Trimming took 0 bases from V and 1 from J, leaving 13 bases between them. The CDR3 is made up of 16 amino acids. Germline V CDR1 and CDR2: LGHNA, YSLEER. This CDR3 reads CASSQEVVGRSYEQYF. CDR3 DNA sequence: TGCGCCAGCAGCCAAGAGGTGGTTGGGAGGTCCTACGAGCAGTACTTC.

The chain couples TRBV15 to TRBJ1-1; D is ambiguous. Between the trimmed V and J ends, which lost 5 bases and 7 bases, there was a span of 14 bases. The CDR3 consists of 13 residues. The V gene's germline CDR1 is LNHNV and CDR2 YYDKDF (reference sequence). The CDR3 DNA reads TGTGCCACCAGCGCCAACCCCCAGGATGAAGCTTTCTTT. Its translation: CATSANPQDEAFF. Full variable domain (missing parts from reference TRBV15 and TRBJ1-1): DAMVIQNPRYQVTQFGKPVTLSCSQTLNHNVMYWYQQKSSQAPKLLFHYYDKDFNNEADTPDNFQSRRPNTSFCFLDIRSPGLGDTAMYLCATSANPQDEAFFGQGTRLTVV.

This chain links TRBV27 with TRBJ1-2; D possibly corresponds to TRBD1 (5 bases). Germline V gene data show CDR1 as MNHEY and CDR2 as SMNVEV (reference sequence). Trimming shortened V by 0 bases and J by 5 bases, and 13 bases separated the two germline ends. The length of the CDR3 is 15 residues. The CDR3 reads CASSLSVDSLYGYTF. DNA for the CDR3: TGTGCCAGCAGTTTATCGGTCGACAGCCTTTATGGCTACACCTTC.

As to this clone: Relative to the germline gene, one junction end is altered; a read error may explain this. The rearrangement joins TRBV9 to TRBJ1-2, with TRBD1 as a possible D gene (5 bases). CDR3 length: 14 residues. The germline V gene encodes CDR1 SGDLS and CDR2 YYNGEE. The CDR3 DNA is TGTGCCAGCAGCCCTAACGACGGTGGTCAGGGCTACACCTTT. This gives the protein CASSPNDGGQGYTF.

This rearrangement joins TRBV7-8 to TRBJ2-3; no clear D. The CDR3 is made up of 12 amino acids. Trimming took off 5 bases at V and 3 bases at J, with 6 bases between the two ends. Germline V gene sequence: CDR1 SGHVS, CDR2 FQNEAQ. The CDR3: CASSPGTDTQYF. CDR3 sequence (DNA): TGTGCCAGCAGCCCCGGGACAGATACGCAGTATTTT.